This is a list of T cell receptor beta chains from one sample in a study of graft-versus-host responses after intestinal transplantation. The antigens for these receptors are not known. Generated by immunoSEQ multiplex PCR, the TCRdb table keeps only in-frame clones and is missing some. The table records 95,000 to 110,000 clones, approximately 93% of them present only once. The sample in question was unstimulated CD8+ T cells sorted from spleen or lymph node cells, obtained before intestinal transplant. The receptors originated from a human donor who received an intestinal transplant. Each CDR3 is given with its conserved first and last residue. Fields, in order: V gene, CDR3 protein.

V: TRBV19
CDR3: CASSMGTGSNQPQHF

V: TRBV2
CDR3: CASAFRNYGYTF

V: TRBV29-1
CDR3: CSVEDRTDTQYF

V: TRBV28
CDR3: CASNDPGPGESTEAFF

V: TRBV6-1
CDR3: CASSELQGRISGNTIYF

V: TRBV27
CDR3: CASSNGGPNTEAFF

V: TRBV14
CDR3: CASSLMTGSYGYTF

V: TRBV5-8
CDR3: CASSARTLTGELFF

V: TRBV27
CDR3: CASSPDRLSSYEQYF

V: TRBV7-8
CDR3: CASSPGTGDIYGYTF

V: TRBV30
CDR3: CAWSQQGEDQPQHF

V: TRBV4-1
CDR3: CASSQDKGRFTEAFF

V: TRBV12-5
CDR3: CASGLGQGGFTTYEQYF

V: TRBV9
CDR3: CASSPGLAGREQYF

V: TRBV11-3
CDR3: CASSASGGQGHYEQYF

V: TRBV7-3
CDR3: CASSPSVNSPLHF

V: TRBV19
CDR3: CASRGTGGGEKLFF

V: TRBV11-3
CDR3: CASSLVRGSYEQYF

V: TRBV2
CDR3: CASSGTSYNSPLHF

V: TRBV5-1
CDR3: CASSLPGLAVTQYF

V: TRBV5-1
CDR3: CASSRPGGPHYEQYF

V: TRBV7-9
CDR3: CASNDPLQSYEQYF

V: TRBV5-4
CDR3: CASSIRYTPYEQYF

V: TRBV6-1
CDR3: CASPTDHNEQFF